A single sample gave rise to the 12 T cell receptor beta chains below, sequenced in a study of OX40 agonist ivuxolimab in advanced cancers. TCRdb keeps only in-frame clones here, not all; method: immunoSEQ multiplex PCR. The data hold about 64,000 clones, with about 81% observed a single time. This specimen consisted of CD4+ or CD8+ T cells sorted from blood, obtained in a trial of the OX40 agonist ivuxolimab. The source of these receptors is an adult with an advanced solid tumor such as melanoma, head and neck, liver or kidney cancer.

The chain recombines TRBV5-5 with TRBJ1-1; 7 nucleotides align to TRBD1. After removal of 7 bases from V and 1 base from J, the junction contained 7 bases not matched to a gene. Germline V CDR1 and CDR2: SGHKS, YYEKEE (reference sequence). CDR3 length: 14 residues. CDR3 amino acids: CASQPRTGNTEAFF. CDR3 bases: TGTGCCAGCCAGCCCCGGACAGGGAACACTGAAGCTTTCTTT. The complete variable domain, with remaining parts taken from reference TRBV5-5 and TRBJ1-1, reads DAGVTQSPTHLIKTRGQQVTLRCSPISGHKSVSWYQQVLGQGPQFIFQYYEKEERGRGNFPDRFSARQFPNYSSELNVNALLLGDSALYLCASQPRTGNTEAFFGQGTRLTVV.

J is TRBJ2-7 and V is TRBV28; D call uncertain. The CDR3 loop spans 14 amino acids. In germline, CDR1 is MDHEN, CDR2 SYDVKM. V was trimmed by 6 bases and J by 3 bases, leaving 15 bases between them. The CDR3 loop is CASSRPIPGYEQYF. The CDR3 coding sequence is TGTGCCAGCAGCCGGCCAATTCCGGGCTACGAGCAGTACTTC.

CDR3 protein: CASGGSLYEQYF. CDR3 nucleotides: TGTGCCAGCGGGGGCTCCCTATACGAGCAGTACTTC. The chain recombines TRBV28 with TRBJ2-7, with TRBD1 as a possible D gene (6 bases). The CDR3 covers 12 residues. The V and J ends lost 8 bases and 4 bases respectively, with 12 bases between them. Germline CDR1 and CDR2: MDHEN and SYDVKM.

The chain combines TRBV13 with TRBJ2-7; D not certain. Germline assignment: CDR1 PRHDT and CDR2 FYEKMQ (reference sequence). V shed 6 bases and J shed 3 bases, with 12 bases lying between them. CDR3 length equals 13 residues. The CDR3, as DNA: TGTGCCAGCAGTTCACTGGGTTACTACGAGCAGTACTTC. It specifies CASSSLGYYEQYF.

V is TRBV29-1 and J is TRBJ2-1; D is perhaps TRBD1 (5 bases). Germline CDR1 reads SQVTM; CDR2 reads ANQGSEA. Trimming stripped 7 bases from V and 5 bases from J, with 15 bases between. The length of the CDR3 is 13 residues. The chain's CDR3 is CSASVGPDNEQFF. CDR3 nucleotides: TGCAGCGCCTCCGTGGGGCCCGACAATGAGCAGTTCTTC.

The genes are TRBV2 and TRBJ1-3; TRBD1 is a possible D gene (5 bases). Deletions cut 6 bases from V and 0 bases from J, with 27 bases between. The CDR3 is 20 amino acids. CDR1 and CDR2 from the germline V gene are SNHLY and FYNNEI. The CDR3 reads CASRRLRGSSRLPSGNTIYF. CDR3 nucleotides: TGTGCCAGCAGGCGCCTGAGGGGATCCTCGCGATTACCCTCTGGAAACACCATATATTTT.

This chain connects TRBV6-5 to TRBJ2-7, with D tentatively TRBD1 or TRBD2 (6 bases each). The ends were cut back, 5 bases at V and 2 bases at J, with 16 bases in the middle. Germline CDR1 and CDR2: MNHEY and SVGAGI. The CDR3 sequence is 15 residues long. The CDR3 loop reads CASSPYGGTAYEQYF. The DNA for the CDR3 is TGTGCCAGCAGTCCTTACGGGGGCACGGCCTACGAGCAGTACTTC.

V and J are TRBV7-3 and TRBJ1-1; 8 positions match TRBD1. V was pared by 1 base and J by 0 bases, with 4 bases of the junction left unmatched. The CDR3 runs 16 residues. Germline-derived CDR1 and CDR2 are SGHTA and FQGTGA. This chain's CDR3 is CASSLRQGPMNTEAFF. CDR3 nucleotides: TGTGCCAGCAGCTTAAGACAGGGGCCGATGAACACTGAAGCTTTCTTT.

This clone was observed a single time. The identical CDR3 is also encoded by other nucleotide sequences in the sample. The chain has TRBV7-3 and TRBJ2-6; D remains unclear. The germline gives CDR1 SGHTA, CDR2 FQGTGA. This CDR3 contains 14 residues. V lost 4 bases and J 1 base, leaving 5 bases between the germline ends. This chain's CDR3 is CASSSSSGANVLTF. The CDR3, as DNA: TGTGCCAGCAGCTCATCTTCTGGGGCCAACGTCCTGACTTTC.

The J gene is TRBJ2-1, the V gene TRBV27; the D gene is possibly TRBD1 (5 bases). Trimming pared 7 bases from V and 2 bases from J, leaving 9 bases between. This CDR3 is 13 amino acids long. Germline lookup yields CDR1 MNHEY and CDR2 SMNVEV (reference sequence). CDR3: CASTSGTYNEQFF. DNA of the CDR3: TGTGCCAGCACCTCAGGGACCTACAATGAGCAGTTCTTC.

The genes are TRBV6-5 and TRBJ2-7, with D possibly being TRBD2 (6 bases). This CDR3 contains 15 residues. V gave up 0 bases and J gave up 2 bases, with 11 bases separating them. Looked up from germline, CDR1 is MNHEY and CDR2 is SVGAGI. Written as DNA, the CDR3 is TGTGCCAGCAGTTACTCCAGCGGGCCTACCTACGAGCAGTACTTC. Protein: CASSYSSGPTYEQYF.

V and J are TRBV28 and TRBJ2-7; a weak D match, TRBD2 (6 bases). This CDR3 is built from 15 residues. Germline CDR1 reads MDHEN; CDR2 reads SYDVKM. Trimming pared 5 bases from V and 2 bases from J, leaving 16 bases between. The CDR3: CASSRSVGLAYEQYF. CDR3 bases: TGTGCCAGCAGTCGATCCGTGGGACTGGCCTACGAGCAGTACTTC.